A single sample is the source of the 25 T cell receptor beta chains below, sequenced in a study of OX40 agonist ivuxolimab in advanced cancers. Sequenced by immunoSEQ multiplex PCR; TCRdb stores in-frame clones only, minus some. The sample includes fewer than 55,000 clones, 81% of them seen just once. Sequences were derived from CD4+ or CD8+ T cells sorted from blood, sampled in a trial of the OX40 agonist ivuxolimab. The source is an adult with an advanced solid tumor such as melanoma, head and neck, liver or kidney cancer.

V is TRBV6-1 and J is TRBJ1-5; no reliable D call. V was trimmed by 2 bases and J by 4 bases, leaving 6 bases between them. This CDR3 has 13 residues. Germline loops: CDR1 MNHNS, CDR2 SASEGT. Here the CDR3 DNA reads TGTGCCAGCAGTGAATCCGGTAATCAGCCCCAGCATTTT. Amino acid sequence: CASSESGNQPQHF.

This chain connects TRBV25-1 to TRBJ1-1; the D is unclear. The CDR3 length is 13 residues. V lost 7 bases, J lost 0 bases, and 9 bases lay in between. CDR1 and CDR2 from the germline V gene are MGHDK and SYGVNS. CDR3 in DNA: TGTGCCAGCAACGGGAATATGAACACTGAAGCTTTCTTT. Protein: CASNGNMNTEAFF.

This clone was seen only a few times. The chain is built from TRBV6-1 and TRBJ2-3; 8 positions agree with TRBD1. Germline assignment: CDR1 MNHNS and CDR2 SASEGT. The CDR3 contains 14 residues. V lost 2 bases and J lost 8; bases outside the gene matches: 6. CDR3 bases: TGTGCCAGCAGTGAAAGTGACAGGGGAGGTACGCAGTATTTT. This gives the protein CASSESDRGGTQYF.

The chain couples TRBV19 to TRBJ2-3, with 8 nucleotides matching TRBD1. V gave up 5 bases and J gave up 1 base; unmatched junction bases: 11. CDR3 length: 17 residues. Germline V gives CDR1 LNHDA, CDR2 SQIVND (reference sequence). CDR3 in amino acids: CASSQPGDRGGTDTQYF. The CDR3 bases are TGTGCCAGTAGTCAACCAGGAGACAGGGGTGGCACAGATACGCAGTATTTT.

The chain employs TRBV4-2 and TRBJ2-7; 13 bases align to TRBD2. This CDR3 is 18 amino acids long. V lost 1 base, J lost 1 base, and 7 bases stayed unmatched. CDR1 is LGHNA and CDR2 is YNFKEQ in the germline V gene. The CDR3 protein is CASSQAQGTSGVSYEQYF. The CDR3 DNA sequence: TGTGCCAGCAGCCAAGCCCAAGGGACTAGCGGGGTGTCCTACGAGCAGTACTTC.

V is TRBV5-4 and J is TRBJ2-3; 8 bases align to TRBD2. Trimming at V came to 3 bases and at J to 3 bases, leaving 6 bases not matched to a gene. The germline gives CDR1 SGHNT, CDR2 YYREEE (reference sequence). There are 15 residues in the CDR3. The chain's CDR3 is CASSSGTSLTDTQYF. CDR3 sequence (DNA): TGTGCCAGCAGCTCCGGGACTAGTCTGACAGATACGCAGTATTTT. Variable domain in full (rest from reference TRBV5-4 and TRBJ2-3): ETGVTQSPTHLIKTRGQQVTLRCSSQSGHNTVSWYQQALGQGPQFIFQYYREEENGRGNFPPRFSGLQFPNYSSELNVNALELDDSALYLCASSSGTSLTDTQYFGPGTRLTVL.

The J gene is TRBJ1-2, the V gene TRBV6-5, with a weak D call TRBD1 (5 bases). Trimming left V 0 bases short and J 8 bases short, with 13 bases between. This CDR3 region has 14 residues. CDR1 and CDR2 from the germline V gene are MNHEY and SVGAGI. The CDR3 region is CASSYSTQGQGYTF. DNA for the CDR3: TGTGCCAGCAGTTACTCGACGCAGGGTCAAGGCTACACCTTC.

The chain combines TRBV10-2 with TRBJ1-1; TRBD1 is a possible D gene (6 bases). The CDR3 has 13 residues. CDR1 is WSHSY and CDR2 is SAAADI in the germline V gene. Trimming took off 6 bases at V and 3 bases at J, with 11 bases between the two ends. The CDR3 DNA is TGCGCCAGCAGCCGGGACACCTACACTGAAGCTTTCTTT. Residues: CASSRDTYTEAFF.

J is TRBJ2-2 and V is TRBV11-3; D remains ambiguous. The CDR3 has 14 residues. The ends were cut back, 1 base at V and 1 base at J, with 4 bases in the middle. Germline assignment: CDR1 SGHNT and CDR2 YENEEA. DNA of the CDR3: TGTGCCAGCAGCTTAGGCGGGAACACCGGGGAGCTGTTTTTT. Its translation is CASSLGGNTGELFF. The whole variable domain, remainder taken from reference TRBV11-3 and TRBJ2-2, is EAGVVQSPRYKIIEKKQPVAFWCNPISGHNTLYWYLQNLGQGPELLIRYENEEAVDDSQLPKDRFSAERLKGVDSTLKIQPAELGDSAVYLCASSLGGNTGELFFGEGSRLTVL.

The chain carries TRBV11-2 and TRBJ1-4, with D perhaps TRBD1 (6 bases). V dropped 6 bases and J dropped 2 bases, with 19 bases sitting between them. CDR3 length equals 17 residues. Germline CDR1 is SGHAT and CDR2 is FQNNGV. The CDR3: CASSQGVGGRTNEKLFF. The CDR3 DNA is TGTGCCAGCAGTCAAGGCGTCGGGGGGCGGACTAATGAAAAACTGTTTTTT.

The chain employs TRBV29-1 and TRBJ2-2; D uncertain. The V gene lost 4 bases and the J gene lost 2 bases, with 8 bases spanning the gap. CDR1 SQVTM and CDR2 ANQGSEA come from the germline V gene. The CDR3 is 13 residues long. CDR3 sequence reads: CSVAVLNTGELFF. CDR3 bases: TGCAGCGTTGCCGTTCTAAACACCGGGGAGCTGTTTTTT.

The CDR3 loop is CASSVGVAVTDTQYF. The CDR3 nucleotides are TGTGCCAGCAGCGTAGGAGTAGCGGTCACAGATACGCAGTATTTT. The rearrangement joins TRBV9 to TRBJ2-3; weak D call: TRBD2 (6 bases). Germline assignment: CDR1 SGDLS and CDR2 YYNGEE. V lost 0 bases, J lost 2 bases, and 10 bases lay in between. The CDR3 is 15 amino acids.

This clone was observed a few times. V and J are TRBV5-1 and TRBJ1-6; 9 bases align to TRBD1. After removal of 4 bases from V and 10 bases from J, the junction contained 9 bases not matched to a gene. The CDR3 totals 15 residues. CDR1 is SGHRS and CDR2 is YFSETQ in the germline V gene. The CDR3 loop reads CASSPDRGMGSPLHF. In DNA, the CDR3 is TGCGCCAGCAGCCCGGACAGGGGAATGGGATCACCCCTCCACTTT.

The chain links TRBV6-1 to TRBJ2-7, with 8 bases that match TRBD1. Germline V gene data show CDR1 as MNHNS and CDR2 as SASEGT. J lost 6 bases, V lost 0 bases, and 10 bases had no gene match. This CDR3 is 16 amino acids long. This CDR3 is CASSEALMTGASEQYF. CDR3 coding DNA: TGTGCCAGCAGTGAAGCTCTCATGACAGGGGCCTCCGAGCAGTACTTC.

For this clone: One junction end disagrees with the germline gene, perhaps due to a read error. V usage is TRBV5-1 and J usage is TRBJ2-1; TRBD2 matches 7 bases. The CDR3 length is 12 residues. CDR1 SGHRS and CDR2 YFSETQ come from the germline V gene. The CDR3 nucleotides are TGTGCCAGCAGCTTGGGGGGGACCCAGCAGTTCTTC. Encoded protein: CASSLGGTQQFF.

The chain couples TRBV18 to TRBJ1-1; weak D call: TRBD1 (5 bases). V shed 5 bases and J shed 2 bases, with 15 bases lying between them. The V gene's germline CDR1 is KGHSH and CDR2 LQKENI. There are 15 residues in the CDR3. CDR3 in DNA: TGTGCCAGCTCATTAGCAGGGAGGCGAAACACTGAAGCTTTCTTT. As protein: CASSLAGRRNTEAFF.

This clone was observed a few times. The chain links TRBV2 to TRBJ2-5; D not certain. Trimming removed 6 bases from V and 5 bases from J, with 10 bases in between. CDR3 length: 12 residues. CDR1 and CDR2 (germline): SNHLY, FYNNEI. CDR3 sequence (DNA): TGTGCCAGCAGAAAAGAGAGTGAGACCCAGTACTTC. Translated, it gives CASRKESETQYF.

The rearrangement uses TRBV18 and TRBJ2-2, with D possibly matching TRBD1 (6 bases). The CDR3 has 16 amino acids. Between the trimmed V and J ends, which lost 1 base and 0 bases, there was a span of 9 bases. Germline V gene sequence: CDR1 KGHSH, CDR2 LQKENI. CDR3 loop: CASSPQTGANTGELFF. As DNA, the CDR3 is TGTGCCAGCTCACCACAGACAGGCGCGAACACCGGGGAGCTGTTTTTT.

The CDR3 bases are TGTGCCAGCAGCTCCACATCAGGGGATTTAAACATTCAGTACTTC. Translation: CASSSTSGDLNIQYF. The V and J genes are TRBV5-4 and TRBJ2-4, with TRBD1 as a possible D gene (6 bases). The CDR3 covers 15 residues. The ends were cut back, 3 bases at V and 6 bases at J, with 16 bases in the middle. The germline V gene has CDR1 SGHNT and CDR2 YYREEE (reference sequence).

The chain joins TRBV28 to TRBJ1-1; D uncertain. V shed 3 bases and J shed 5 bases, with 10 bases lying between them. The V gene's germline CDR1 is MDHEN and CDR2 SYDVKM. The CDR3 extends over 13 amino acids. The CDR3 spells CASSLGGITEAFF. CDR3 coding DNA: TGTGCCAGCAGTTTGGGAGGGATAACTGAAGCTTTCTTT. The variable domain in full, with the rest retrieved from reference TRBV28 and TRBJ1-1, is DVKVTQSSRYLVKRTGEKVFLECVQDMDHENMFWYRQDPGLGLRLIYFSYDVKMKEKGDIPEGYSVSREKKERFSLILESASTNQTSMYLCASSLGGITEAFFGQGTRLTVV.

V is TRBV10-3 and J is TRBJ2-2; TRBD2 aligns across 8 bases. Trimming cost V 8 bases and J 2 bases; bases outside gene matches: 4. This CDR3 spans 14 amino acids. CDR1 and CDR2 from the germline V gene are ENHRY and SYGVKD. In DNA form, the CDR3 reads TGTGCCATCTCCGGGGGGGCTAACACCGGGGAGCTGTTTTTT. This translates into CAISGGANTGELFF.

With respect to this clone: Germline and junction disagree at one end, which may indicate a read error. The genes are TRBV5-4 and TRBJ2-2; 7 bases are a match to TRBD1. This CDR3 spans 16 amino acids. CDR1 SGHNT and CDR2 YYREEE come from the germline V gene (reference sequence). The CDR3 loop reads CAGSQNRGMNTGELFF. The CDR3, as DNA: TGTGCCGGCAGTCAGAACAGGGGAATGAACACCGGGGAGCTGTTTTTT.

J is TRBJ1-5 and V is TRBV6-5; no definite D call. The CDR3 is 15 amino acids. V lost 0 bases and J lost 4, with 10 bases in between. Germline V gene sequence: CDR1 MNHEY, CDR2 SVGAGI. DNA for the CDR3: TGTGCCAGCAGTTACTCGAAGGCAGGTAATCAGCCCCAGCATTTT. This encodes CASSYSKAGNQPQHF.

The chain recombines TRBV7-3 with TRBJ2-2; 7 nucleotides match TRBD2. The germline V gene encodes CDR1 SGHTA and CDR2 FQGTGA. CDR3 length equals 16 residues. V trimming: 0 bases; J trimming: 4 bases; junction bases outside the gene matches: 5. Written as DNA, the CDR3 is TGTGCCAGCAGCTTAACGGGAGGGTTTACCACCGGGGAGCTGTTTTTT. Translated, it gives CASSLTGGFTTGELFF.

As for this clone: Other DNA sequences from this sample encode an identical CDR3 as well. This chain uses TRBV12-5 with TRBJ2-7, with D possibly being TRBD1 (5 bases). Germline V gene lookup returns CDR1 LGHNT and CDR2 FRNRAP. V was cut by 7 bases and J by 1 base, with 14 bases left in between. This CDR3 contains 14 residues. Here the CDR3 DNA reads TGTGCTAGTGTCAGGGCAGCCACATCCTACGAGCAGTACTTC. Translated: CASVRAATSYEQYF.